The 31 T cell receptor beta chains below come from one sample, sequenced in a study of early T cells in non-severe SARS-CoV-2 infection. MiXCR, applied by TCRdb to the 5' RACE reads, yields one record per CDR3 protein. The sample carries around 40,000 distinct CDR3 sequences, about 6% recorded once. The specimen sequenced was whole blood. The receptor set was obtained from an adult who was a healthcare worker with PCR-confirmed SARS-CoV-2 infection or an uninfected control (not recorded which).

This clonotype occurred many times. The V gene is TRBV7-2, the J gene TRBJ2-2; D is perhaps TRBD2 (6 bases). Germline V lookup: CDR1 SGHTA, CDR2 FQGNSA. The CDR3 totals 15 residues. V was trimmed by 0 bases and J by 1 base, leaving 6 bases between them. CDR3: CASSLASGNTGELFF. Written as DNA, the CDR3 is TGTGCCAGCAGCTTAGCTAGCGGGAACACCGGGGAGCTGTTTTTT.

This clonotype is labeled medium-sized. The V call is TRBV20-1, the J call TRBJ2-1; TRBD2 agrees at 11 bases. The germline gives CDR1 DFQATT, CDR2 SNEGSKA (reference sequence). There are 15 residues in the CDR3. Unmatched junction bases numbered 5, after V lost 5 bases and J lost 2 bases. CDR3: CSALGLADTYNEQFF. DNA for the CDR3: TGCAGTGCTTTGGGACTAGCGGATACCTACAATGAGCAGTTCTTC.

This sequence joins TRBV29-1 and TRBJ2-7, with D perhaps matching TRBD1 or TRBD2 (5 bases each). Germline CDR1 reads SQVTM; CDR2 reads ANQGSEA. This CDR3 is built from 17 residues. V dropped 3 bases and J dropped 3 bases, with 24 bases sitting between them. The DNA of the CDR3 is TGCAGCGTTGATCTGACCCCCCTTCAGGGAGACGACTACGAGCAGTACTTC. The encoded protein is CSVDLTPLQGDDYEQYF.

This clonotype has a count of ten or more. The chain links TRBV10-1 to TRBJ2-3; 8 bases are shared with TRBD1. V lost 6 bases, J lost 4 bases, and 6 bases stayed unmatched. From germline, CDR1 is WNHNN and CDR2 SYGVQD (reference sequence). The CDR3 loop spans 14 amino acids. The DNA for the CDR3 is TGCGCCAGCAGGCCGGGACAGGCTTCAGATACGCAGTATTTT. Protein product: CASRPGQASDTQYF.

This clonotype came up many times. The J gene is TRBJ2-7, the V gene TRBV5-4; no firm D call. The CDR3 contains 14 residues. Trimming left V 4 bases short and J 2 bases short, with 13 bases between. In germline, CDR1 is SGHNT, CDR2 YYREEE (reference sequence). CDR3 sequence reads: CASSRTLGAYEQYF. Here the CDR3 DNA reads TGTGCCAGCAGCCGGACCCTTGGAGCCTACGAGCAGTACTTC. The full variable domain, completed using reference TRBV5-4 and TRBJ2-7, is ETGVTQSPTHLIKTRGQQVTLRCSSQSGHNTVSWYQQALGQGPQFIFQYYREEENGRGNFPPRFSGLQFPNYSSELNVNALELDDSALYLCASSRTLGAYEQYFGPGTRLTVT.

The genes are TRBV4-2 and TRBJ2-1; 11 nucleotides align to TRBD2. V lost 1 base, J lost 6 bases, and 8 bases stayed unmatched. Germline CDR1 reads LGHNA; CDR2 reads YNFKEQ. The CDR3 contains 17 residues. The DNA for the CDR3 is TGTGCCAGCAGCCAAGGGGTAGCGGGAGGGCCAGTCAATGAGCAGTTCTTC. The encoded protein is CASSQGVAGGPVNEQFF.

This clonotype was detected ten times or more. The chain has TRBV29-1 and TRBJ1-5; D not resolved. Germline CDR1 and CDR2: SQVTM and ANQGSEA. Trimming left V 4 bases short and J 4 bases short, with 8 bases between. This CDR3 spans 12 amino acids. The DNA of the CDR3 is TGCAGCGTTGCAGACTTGAATCAGCCCCAGCATTTT. Translated, it gives CSVADLNQPQHF. Complete variable domain (other parts from reference TRBV29-1 and TRBJ1-5): SAVISQKPSRDICQRGTSLTIQCQVDSQVTMMFWYRQQPGQSLTLIATANQGSEATYESGFVIDKFPISRPNLTFSTLTVSNMSPEDSSIYLCSVADLNQPQHFGDGTRLSIL.

This clonotype was detected many times. The rearrangement uses TRBV20-1 and TRBJ1-1; D is possibly TRBD1 (6 bases). This CDR3 is 13 amino acids long. Germline V gene sequence: CDR1 DFQATT, CDR2 SNEGSKA (reference sequence). Trimming took off 5 bases at V and 5 bases at J, with 15 bases between the two ends. CDR3 sequence: CSAGGAGKTEAFF. In DNA, the CDR3 is TGCAGTGCTGGGGGGGCAGGGAAAACTGAAGCTTTCTTT.

A note on this clonotype: Because the CDR3's place on the DNA is in doubt, the DNA is left out and the CDR3 is given as listed by TCRdb. The chain joins TRBV7-5 to TRBJ2-7; TRBD2 is taken as the D call from the table, unchecked against the DNA. TRBV7-5 represents a pseudogene. 18 amino acids form the CDR3, both terminal residues included. CDR3 sequence reads: CISVPEAWAGDSVYEQYF.

Many counts were recorded for this clonotype. CDR3 nucleotides: TGTGCCATCAGGACCACCGGACTAGCGGAGTACAATGAGCAGTTCTTC. This gives the protein CAIRTTGLAEYNEQFF. V usage is TRBV10-3 and J usage is TRBJ2-1; 10 nucleotides agree with TRBD2. Germline trimming cut 6 bases from V and 4 bases from J; bases unmatched to any gene: 9. CDR1 and CDR2 (germline): ENHRY, SYGVKD. This CDR3 contains 16 residues.

On this clonotype itself: At one end the junction does not follow the germline gene, possibly because of a read error. The V gene is TRBV11-2, the J gene TRBJ1-1; no definite D call. Germline V CDR1 and CDR2: SGHAT, FQNNGV. The length of the CDR3 is 11 residues. CDR3 bases: TGTGCCAGCAGCTTAGTTCAGCGGGTGATCTTT. Translation: CASSLVQRVIF.

This clonotype appeared many times. The CDR3 here is CASSLVAVPSYEQYF. Here the CDR3 DNA reads TGTGCCAGCAGCTTAGTCGCAGTCCCCTCCTACGAGCAGTACTTC. V and J are TRBV11-2 and TRBJ2-7; D unclear. The germline V gene has CDR1 SGHAT and CDR2 FQNNGV. Trimming stripped 1 base from V and 0 bases from J, with 10 bases between. This CDR3 region has 15 residues.

This chain connects TRBV20-1 to TRBJ2-3; 10 positions match TRBD2. The V segment lost 6 bases and the J segment 5 bases; nucleotides outside the gene matches: 8. This CDR3 has 14 amino acids. Per the germline V gene, CDR1 is DFQATT and CDR2 is SNEGSKA (reference sequence). DNA for the CDR3: TGCAGTGCCACCTTAGCGGGAGGAGGAGATACGCAGTATTTT. This codes for CSATLAGGGDTQYF.

This clonotype was found many times. This chain connects TRBV15 to TRBJ2-7; 8 nucleotides align to TRBD1. The CDR3 extends over 17 amino acids. The germline V gene has CDR1 LNHNV and CDR2 YYDKDF (reference sequence). The junction had 11 bases not matched to a gene; V was cut back by 1 base and J by 3 bases. The CDR3 DNA is TGTGCCACCAGCAGAGGAGGAACCGGGACAGGATTCTACGAGCAGTACTTC. Its translation is CATSRGGTGTGFYEQYF.

This clonotype was counted at least ten times. V is TRBV9 and J is TRBJ2-1; 10 positions match TRBD2. V lost 0 bases to trimming and J lost 4 bases; unmatched junction nucleotides: 7. Germline CDR1 reads SGDLS; CDR2 reads YYNGEE. This CDR3 is built from 17 residues. CDR3 DNA: TGTGCCAGCAGCGTAGACGGTGGACTAGCGGCTTACAATGAGCAGTTCTTC. Translated: CASSVDGGLAAYNEQFF.

In this sample, this clonotype turned up a few times. This chain joins TRBV12-3 or TRBV12-4 and TRBJ1-6, with D possibly matching TRBD1 (5 bases). V lost 6 bases and J 7 bases, leaving 7 bases between the germline ends. The CDR3 has 12 residues. CDR3: CASSRTNSPLHF. The CDR3 region has the DNA TGTGCCAGCAGCCGGACAAATTCACCCCTCCACTTT.

This clonotype showed up many times. V and J are TRBV6-6 and TRBJ2-5; possibly TRBD1 or TRBD2 for D (5 bases each). Germline V CDR1 and CDR2: MNHNY, SVGAGI (reference sequence). The length of the CDR3 is 16 residues. Trimming stripped 2 bases from V and 4 bases from J, with 17 bases between. The CDR3 loop is CASSYGRQGRRETQYF. In nucleotides, the CDR3 is TGTGCCAGCAGTTACGGTCGGCAGGGACGACGAGAGACCCAGTACTTC.

This clonotype has a count of ten or more. V and J are TRBV18 and TRBJ1-3; D is possibly TRBD1 (5 bases). Trimming stripped 2 bases from V and 6 bases from J, with 20 bases between. The CDR3 extends over 17 amino acids. Germline CDR1 KGHSH, CDR2 LQKENI. DNA of the CDR3: TGTGCCAGCTCACCAGAAATCGCGCGGGACCGCAAAAACACCATATATTTT. It yields the protein CASSPEIARDRKNTIYF.

This clonotype appeared many times. The chain links TRBV27 to TRBJ2-7, with 12 bases fitting TRBD2. The CDR3 covers 15 residues. Per germline, CDR1 MNHEY and CDR2 SMNVEV (reference sequence). V gave up 5 bases and J gave up 4 bases; unmatched junction bases: 6. CDR3 sequence: CASSVRTSGTYEQYF. As DNA, the CDR3 is TGTGCCAGCAGTGTAAGGACTAGCGGGACGTACGAGCAGTACTTC.

There are many counts of this clonotype. The V call is TRBV29-1, the J call TRBJ2-3, with TRBD1 matching over 7 bases. The CDR3 runs to 15 residues. The germline CDR1 and CDR2 sequences are SQVTM and ANQGSEA. V shed 0 bases, J shed 1 base, and the junction held 4 bases outside the gene matches. This CDR3 is CSVEEVGQRTDTQYF. The CDR3 coding sequence is TGCAGCGTTGAAGAGGTGGGACAGCGCACAGATACGCAGTATTTT.

This chain links TRBV20-1 with TRBJ1-1, with 9 bases lining up with TRBD1. From germline, CDR1 is DFQATT and CDR2 SNEGSKA (reference sequence). Losses at the gene ends were 1 base for V and 1 base for J; bases not matched to a gene: 4. This CDR3 spans 15 amino acids. CDR3 residues: CSARGLGQGNTEAFF. Here the CDR3 DNA reads TGCAGTGCTAGAGGATTGGGACAGGGGAACACTGAAGCTTTCTTT.

In regard to this clonotype: At one end, the junction sequence differs from germline, possibly due to a read error. The J gene is TRBJ2-2, the V gene TRBV27; D not resolved. The CDR3 sequence is 12 residues long. CDR1 MNHEY and CDR2 SMNVEV come from the germline V gene (reference sequence). The CDR3 DNA is TGTGCCAGCAGTATCAACAGCGGGGAGCTGTTTTTT. Translated, it gives CASSINSGELFF.

This clonotype turned up a few times. The chain joins TRBV7-2 to TRBJ1-2; 9 nucleotides line up with TRBD1. CDR1 and CDR2 from the germline V gene are SGHTA and FQGNSA. V was pared by 3 bases and J by 5 bases, with 4 bases of the junction left unmatched. The CDR3 length is 14 residues. CDR3 region: CASSFADRGYGYTF. CDR3 in DNA: TGTGCCAGCAGCTTCGCTGACAGGGGGTATGGCTACACCTTC.

This clonotype was detected a few times. The chain carries TRBV27 and TRBJ2-1; maybe TRBD2 (6 bases). V was pared by 5 bases and J by 5 bases, with 19 bases between. The CDR3 totals 16 residues. CDR1 is MNHEY, CDR2 SMNVEV, per germline (reference sequence). The chain's CDR3 is CASSPPLRLEDNEQFF. DNA of the CDR3: TGTGCCAGCAGTCCCCCTCTCCGACTAGAGGACAATGAGCAGTTCTTC.

In its sample, this clonotype was seen many times. The chain combines TRBV6-6 with TRBJ2-3; maybe TRBD2 (5 bases). Germline V gives CDR1 MNHNY, CDR2 SVGAGI (reference sequence). V was trimmed by 2 bases and J by 6 bases, leaving 9 bases between them. The CDR3 length is 13 residues. The CDR3 DNA reads as TGTGCCAGCAGTTACCCACTAGGCGATACGCAGTATTTT. Translation: CASSYPLGDTQYF.

The rearrangement joins TRBV27 to TRBJ2-4, with D maybe TRBD1 (5 bases). V dropped 9 bases and J dropped 6 bases, with 15 bases sitting between them. From germline, CDR1 is MNHEY and CDR2 SMNVEV (reference sequence). This CDR3 spans 13 amino acids. The chain's CDR3 is CASGWGYPNIQYF. As DNA, the CDR3 is TGTGCCAGTGGCTGGGGCTACCCAAACATTCAGTACTTC.

This clonotype was counted a few times. V and J are TRBV7-2 and TRBJ2-3, with D hard to call. Germline CDR1 reads SGHTA; CDR2 reads FQGNSA. V was clipped by 5 bases and J by 2 bases, with 14 bases between them. The CDR3 contains 15 residues. The CDR3 loop reads CASSPRRRNTDTQYF. The CDR3 DNA reads as TGTGCCAGCAGCCCTCGTAGGCGGAACACAGATACGCAGTATTTT.

This clonotype was seen many times. V usage is TRBV14 and J usage is TRBJ2-2; TRBD1 or TRBD2 may be the D gene (6 bases each). The CDR3 totals 15 residues. Germline CDR1 and CDR2: SGHDN and FVKESK. Trimming took off 5 bases at V and 0 bases at J, with 10 bases between the two ends. The CDR3 region has the DNA TGTGCCAGCAGCGCGGGACACCCGAACACCGGGGAGCTGTTTTTT. Translating gives CASSAGHPNTGELFF.

This clonotype has a count of ten or more. The chain links TRBV7-3 to TRBJ2-6, with D unresolved. V gave up 1 base and J gave up 9 bases, with 13 bases separating them. The CDR3 length is 15 residues. Germline V gene sequence: CDR1 SGHTA, CDR2 FQGTGA. The CDR3 region has the DNA TGTGCCAGCAGCTTAAATATAAGGAGCCACAACGTCCTGACTTTC. Its protein is CASSLNIRSHNVLTF.

The table lists this clonotype with many counts. The chain couples TRBV9 to TRBJ2-1; a possible D gene is TRBD2 (5 bases). V was pared by 1 base and J by 12 bases, with 23 bases between. Germline V CDR1 and CDR2: SGDLS, YYNGEE. This CDR3 spans 16 amino acids. The CDR3 sequence: CASSVSLGAGARVQFF. The CDR3, as DNA: TGTGCCAGCAGCGTATCACTAGGTGCGGGCGCGCGCGTGCAGTTCTTC.

Worth noting for this clonotype: Since a much larger clone is just one base distant, this may be a read error. The CDR3 carries no conserved terminal phenylalanine or tryptophan, so it likely arises from a read error. The chain links TRBV27 to TRBJ2-5, with TRBD2 matching over 10 bases. The CDR3 length is 17 residues. V was pared by 5 bases and J by 2 bases, with 11 bases of the junction left unmatched. Germline CDR1 and CDR2: MNHEY and SMNVEV (reference sequence). The CDR3 nucleotides read TGTGCCAGCAGTGACGCACTAGCGGGACTTAAGCAAGAGACCCAGTACATC. Translating gives CASSDALAGLKQETQYI.